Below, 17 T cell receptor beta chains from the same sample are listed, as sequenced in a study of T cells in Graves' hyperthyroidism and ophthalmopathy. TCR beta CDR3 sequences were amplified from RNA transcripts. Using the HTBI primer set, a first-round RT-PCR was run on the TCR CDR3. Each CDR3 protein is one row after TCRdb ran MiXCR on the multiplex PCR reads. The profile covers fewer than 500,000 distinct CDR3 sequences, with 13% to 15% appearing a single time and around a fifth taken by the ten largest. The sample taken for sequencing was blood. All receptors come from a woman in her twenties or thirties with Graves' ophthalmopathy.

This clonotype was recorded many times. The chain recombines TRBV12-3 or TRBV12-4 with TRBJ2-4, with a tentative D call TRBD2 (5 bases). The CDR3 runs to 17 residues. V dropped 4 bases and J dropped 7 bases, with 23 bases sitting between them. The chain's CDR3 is CASSSPLWTGFRNIQYF. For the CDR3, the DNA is TGTGCCAGCAGTTCCCCCCTATGGACGGGATTCAGGAACATTCAGTACTTC.

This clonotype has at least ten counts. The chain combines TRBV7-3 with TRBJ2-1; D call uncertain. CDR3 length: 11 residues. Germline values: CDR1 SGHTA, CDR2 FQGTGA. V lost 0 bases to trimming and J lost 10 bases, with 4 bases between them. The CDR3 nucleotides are TGTGCCAGCAGCTTAACGGGCGAGCAGTTCTTC. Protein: CASSLTGEQFF. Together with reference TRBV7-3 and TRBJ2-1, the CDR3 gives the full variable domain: GAGVSQTPSNKVTEKGKYVELRCDPISGHTALYWYRQSLGQGPEFLIYFQGTGAADDSGLPNDRFFAVRPEGSVSTLKIQRTERGDSAVYLCASSLTGEQFFGPGTRLTVL.

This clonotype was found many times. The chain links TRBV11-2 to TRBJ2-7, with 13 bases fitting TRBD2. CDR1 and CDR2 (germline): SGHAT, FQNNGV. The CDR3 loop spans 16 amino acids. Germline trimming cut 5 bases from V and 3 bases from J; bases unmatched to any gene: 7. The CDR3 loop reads CASSPLLAGGRYEQYF. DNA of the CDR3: TGTGCCAGCAGCCCGTTACTAGCGGGGGGGCGCTACGAGCAGTACTTC.

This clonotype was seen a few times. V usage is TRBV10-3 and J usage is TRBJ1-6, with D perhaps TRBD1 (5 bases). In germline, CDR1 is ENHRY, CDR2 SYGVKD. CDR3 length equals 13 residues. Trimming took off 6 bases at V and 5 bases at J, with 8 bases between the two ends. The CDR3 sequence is CAIRDSNNSPLHF. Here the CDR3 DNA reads TGTGCCATCAGAGACAGCAATAATTCACCCCTCCACTTT.

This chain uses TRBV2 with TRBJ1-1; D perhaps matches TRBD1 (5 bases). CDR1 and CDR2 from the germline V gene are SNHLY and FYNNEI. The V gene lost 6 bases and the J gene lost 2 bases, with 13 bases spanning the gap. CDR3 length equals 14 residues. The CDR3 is CASRPDRFNTEAFF. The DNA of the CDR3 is TGTGCCAGCAGGCCAGACAGATTCAACACTGAAGCTTTCTTT.

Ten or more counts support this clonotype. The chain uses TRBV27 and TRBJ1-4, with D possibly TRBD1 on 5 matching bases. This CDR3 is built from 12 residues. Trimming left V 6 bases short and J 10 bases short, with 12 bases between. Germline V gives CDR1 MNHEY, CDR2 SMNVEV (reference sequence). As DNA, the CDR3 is TGTGCCAGCAGCCCACTGAGGGGAAAACTGTTTTTT. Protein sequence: CASSPLRGKLFF. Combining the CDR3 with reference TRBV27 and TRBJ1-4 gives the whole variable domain EAQVTQNPRYLITVTGKKLTVTCSQNMNHEYMSWYRQDPGLGLRQIYYSMNVEVTDKGDVPEGYKVSRKEKRNFPLILESPSPNQTSLYFCASSPLRGKLFFGSGTQLSVL.

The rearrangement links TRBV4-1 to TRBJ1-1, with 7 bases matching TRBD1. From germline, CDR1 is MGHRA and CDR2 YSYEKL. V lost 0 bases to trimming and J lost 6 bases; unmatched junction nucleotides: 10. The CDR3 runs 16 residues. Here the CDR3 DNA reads TGCGCCAGCAGCCAAGACCCCGGGACAGTCGTTGCTGAAGCTTTCTTT. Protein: CASSQDPGTVVAEAFF.

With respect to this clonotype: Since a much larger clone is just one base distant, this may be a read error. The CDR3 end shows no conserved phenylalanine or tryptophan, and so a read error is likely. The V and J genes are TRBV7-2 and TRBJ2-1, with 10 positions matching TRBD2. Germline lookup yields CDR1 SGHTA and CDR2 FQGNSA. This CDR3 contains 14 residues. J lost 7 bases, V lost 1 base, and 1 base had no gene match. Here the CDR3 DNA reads TGTGCCAGCAGCTTAGTACTAGCGGGGAATGAGCAGTTCCTC. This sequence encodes CASSLVLAGNEQFL.

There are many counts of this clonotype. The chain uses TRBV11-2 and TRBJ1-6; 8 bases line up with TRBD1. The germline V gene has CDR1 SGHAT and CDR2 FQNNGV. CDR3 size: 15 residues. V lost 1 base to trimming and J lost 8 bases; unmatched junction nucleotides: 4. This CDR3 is CASSLGTGPYSPLHF. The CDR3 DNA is TGTGCCAGCAGCTTAGGGACAGGGCCCTATTCACCCCTCCACTTT.

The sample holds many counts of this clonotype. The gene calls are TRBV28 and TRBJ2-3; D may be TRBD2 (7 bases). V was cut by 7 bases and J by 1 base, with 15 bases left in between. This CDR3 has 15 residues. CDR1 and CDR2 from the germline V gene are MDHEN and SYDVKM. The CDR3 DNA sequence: TGTGCCAGCACCAGAGGGGGGGAGGGCACAGATACGCAGTATTTT. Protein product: CASTRGGEGTDTQYF.

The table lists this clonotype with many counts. CDR3 in DNA: TGCAGTGCTTCCTACCGGGACAGGTTCTATGGCTACACCTTC. Translated: CSASYRDRFYGYTF. The chain has TRBV20-1 and TRBJ1-2; 8 nucleotides match TRBD1. The trim removed 5 bases at V and 4 bases at J, leaving 9 bases unmatched. The germline gives CDR1 DFQATT, CDR2 SNEGSKA (reference sequence). This CDR3 has 14 residues.

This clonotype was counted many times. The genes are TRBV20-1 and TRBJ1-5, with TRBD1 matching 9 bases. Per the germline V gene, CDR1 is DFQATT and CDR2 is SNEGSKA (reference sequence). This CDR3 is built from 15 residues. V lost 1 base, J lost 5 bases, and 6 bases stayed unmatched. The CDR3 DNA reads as TGCAGTGCTAGAGGACTCGGACAGGGGTATCAGCCCCAGCATTTT. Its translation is CSARGLGQGYQPQHF.

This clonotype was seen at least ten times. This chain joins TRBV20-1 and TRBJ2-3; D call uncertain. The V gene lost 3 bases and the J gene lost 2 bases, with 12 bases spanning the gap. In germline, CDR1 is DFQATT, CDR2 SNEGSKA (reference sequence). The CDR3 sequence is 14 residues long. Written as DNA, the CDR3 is TGCAGTGCTAGGGGTCATCGGAACACAGATACGCAGTATTTT. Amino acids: CSARGHRNTDTQYF.

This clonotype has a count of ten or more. The DNA for the CDR3 is TGTGCCAGCAGCACACGGACAGGGGGCTGGAATGAGCAGTTCTTC. This translates into CASSTRTGGWNEQFF. This chain links TRBV11-2 with TRBJ2-1; 11 positions match TRBD1. This CDR3 contains 15 residues. Germline CDR1 reads SGHAT; CDR2 reads FQNNGV. With V trimmed by 5 bases and J by 7 bases, 7 bases remained unmatched.

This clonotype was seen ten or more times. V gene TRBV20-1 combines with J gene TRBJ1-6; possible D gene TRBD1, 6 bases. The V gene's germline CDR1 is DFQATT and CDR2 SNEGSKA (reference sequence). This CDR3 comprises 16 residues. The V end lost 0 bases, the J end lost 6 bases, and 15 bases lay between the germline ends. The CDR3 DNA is TGCAGTGCTAGAGAGACAGGACTACTACCTAATTCACCCCTCCACTTT. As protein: CSARETGLLPNSPLHF.

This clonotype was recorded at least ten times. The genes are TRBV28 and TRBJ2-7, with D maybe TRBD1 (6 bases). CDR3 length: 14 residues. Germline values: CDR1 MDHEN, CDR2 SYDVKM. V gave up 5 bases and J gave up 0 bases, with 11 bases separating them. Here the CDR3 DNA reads TGTGCCAGCAGTCCACAGGGTGCCTCCTACGAGCAGTACTTC. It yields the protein CASSPQGASYEQYF.

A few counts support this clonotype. The CDR3 coding sequence is TGTGCCAGCAGCAGAGGGGTGAACACTGAAGCTTTCTTT. Protein: CASSRGVNTEAFF. This chain joins TRBV7-3 and TRBJ1-1; weak D call: TRBD1 (5 bases). Trimming pared 5 bases from V and 0 bases from J, leaving 7 bases between. The CDR3 loop spans 13 amino acids. Germline-derived CDR1 and CDR2 are SGHTA and FQGTGA. The full variable domain, completed using reference TRBV7-3 and TRBJ1-1, is GAGVSQTPSNKVTEKGKYVELRCDPISGHTALYWYRQSLGQGPEFLIYFQGTGAADDSGLPNDRFFAVRPEGSVSTLKIQRTERGDSAVYLCASSRGVNTEAFFGQGTRLTVV.